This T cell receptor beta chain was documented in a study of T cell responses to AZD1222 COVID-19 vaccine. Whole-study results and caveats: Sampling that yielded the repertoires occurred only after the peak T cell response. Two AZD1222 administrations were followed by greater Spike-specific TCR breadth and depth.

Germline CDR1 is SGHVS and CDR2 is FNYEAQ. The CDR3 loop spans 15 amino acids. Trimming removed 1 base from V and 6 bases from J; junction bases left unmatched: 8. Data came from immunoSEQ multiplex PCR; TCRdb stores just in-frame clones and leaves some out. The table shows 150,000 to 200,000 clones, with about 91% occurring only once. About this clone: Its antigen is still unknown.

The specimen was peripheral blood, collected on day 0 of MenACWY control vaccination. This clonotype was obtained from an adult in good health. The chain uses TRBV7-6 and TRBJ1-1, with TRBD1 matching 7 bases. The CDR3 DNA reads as TGTGCCAGCAGCTTAGTTCGCAGGGGGACCCCTGAAGCTTTCTTT. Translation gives CASSLVRRGTPEAFF.